This is a list of T cell receptor beta chains from one sample in a study of beta chain bispecific antibodies for T cell cancers. MiXCR, applied by TCRdb to the 5' RACE reads, yields one record per CDR3 protein. The sample records over 20,000 distinct CDR3 sequences, about 2.6% being singletons. Antigens of these TCRs are unknown. Sequenced input: healthy donor T cells cultured with leukemia cells. The receptors here all came from a human donor in good health. Some clones in this sample may be carry-over from other donors' samples. Both conserved end residues are part of each CDR3. The D gene is left open where the match is weak. Expanded clones get a size class; other rows say once, few or many, or leave the size out.

v_call,j_call,clone_size,d_call,cdr3_aa,cdr3_nt
TRBV20-1,TRBJ1-2,many,NA,CSARGITGTLLYGYTF,TGCAGTGCTAGGGGGATAACCGGGACACTTCTCTATGGCTACACCTTC
TRBV29-1,TRBJ2-2,many,NA,CSVEGSAGELFF,TGCAGCGTTGAAGGCTCGGCCGGGGAGCTGTTTTTT
TRBV18,TRBJ2-5,many,NA,CASSARHQETQYF,TGTGCCAGCTCAGCCAGACACCAAGAGACCCAGTACTTC
TRBV5-1,TRBJ2-5,many,NA,CASSSHNQETQYF,TGCGCCAGCAGCTCACACAACCAAGAGACCCAGTACTTC
TRBV5-6,TRBJ2-7,medium-sized,NA,CASSLSGVTDEQYF,TGTGCCAGCAGCTTGTCCGGGGTGACGGACGAGCAGTACTTC
TRBV20-1,TRBJ2-7,many,TRBD1,CSAINWTGSNYEQYF,TGCAGTGCAATTAACTGGACAGGGAGTAACTACGAGCAGTACTTC
TRBV7-3,TRBJ1-1,many,TRBD1,CASSWTGGGNTEAFF,TGTGCCAGCAGCTGGACAGGGGGCGGGAACACTGAAGCTTTCTTT
TRBV6-6,TRBJ2-7,many,NA,CASSYSRSYEQYF,TGTGCCAGCAGTTACTCTAGATCCTACGAGCAGTACTTC
TRBV5-6,TRBJ2-7,many,NA,CASSQGRIYEQYF,TGTGCCAGCAGCCAGGGACGTATTTACGAGCAGTACTTC
TRBV7-3,TRBJ2-1,many,NA,CASSLEVGSYNEQFF,TGTGCCAGCAGCTTAGAGGTCGGCTCCTACAATGAGCAGTTCTTC
TRBV6-1,TRBJ2-3,many,NA,CATFFPDTQYF,TGTGCCACCTTCTTCCCAGATACGCAGTATTTT
TRBV10-2,TRBJ2-1,medium-sized,NA,CASSDGEQFF,TGCGCCAGCAGTGACGGTGAGCAGTTCTTC
TRBV6-5,TRBJ2-5,many,NA,CASSYRGDEETQYF,TGTGCCAGCAGTTATAGAGGGGACGAAGAGACCCAGTACTTC
TRBV5-1,TRBJ2-1,many,TRBD2,CASSLEAGDSYNEQFF,TGCGCCAGCAGCTTGGAGGCGGGGGACTCTTACAATGAGCAGTTCTTC
TRBV5-4,TRBJ2-5,NA,TRBD2,CASSDRVAGEQETQYF,TGTGCCAGCAGCGACCGGGTGGCGGGGGAGCAAGAGACCCAGTACTTC
TRBV7-9,TRBJ1-1,many,NA,CATRTGGENTEAFF,TGTGCCACCAGAACCGGTGGGGAGAACACTGAAGCTTTCTTT
TRBV6-5,TRBJ1-6,NA,NA,CASSYYPRGSNSPLHF,TGTGCCAGCAGTTACTACCCGAGGGGGTCAAATTCACCCCTCCACTTT
TRBV28,TRBJ1-1,many,NA,CASSFTGAEAFF,TGTGCCAGCAGTTTTACGGGAGCTGAAGCTTTCTTT
TRBV5-1,TRBJ2-5,medium-sized,NA,CASSLTNGLQETQYF,TGCGCCAGCAGCTTGACTAATGGCCTACAAGAGACCCAGTACTTC
TRBV6-1,TRBJ1-1,few,TRBD1,CASSESRQGKTEAFF,TGTGCCAGCAGTGAGTCACGACAGGGGAAGACTGAAGCTTTCTTT
TRBV13,TRBJ2-2,NA,TRBD1,CASSLQGASGELFF,TGTGCCAGCAGCTTACAGGGGGCATCCGGGGAGCTGTTTTTT
TRBV20-1,TRBJ2-3,many,NA,CSASGGPISTDTQYF,TGCAGTGCTAGCGGGGGCCCTATAAGCACAGATACGCAGTATTTT
TRBV2,TRBJ2-7,medium-sized,NA,CASSEALQDPYEQYF,TGTGCCAGCAGTGAAGCGCTTCAGGATCCCTACGAGCAGTACTTC
TRBV10-3,TRBJ2-3,many,NA,CAISPFTDTQYF,TGTGCCATCAGTCCCTTTACAGATACGCAGTATTTT
TRBV6-1,TRBJ2-7,many,NA,CASSKHSSYEQYF,TGTGCCAGCAGTAAACACAGCTCCTACGAGCAGTACTTC
TRBV6-5,TRBJ1-5,many,NA,CASSSFQGTNQPQHF,TGTGCCAGCAGTTCGTTTCAGGGGACAAATCAGCCCCAGCATTTT
TRBV20-1,TRBJ1-4,many,TRBD1,CSADPRDSATNEKLFF,TGCAGTGCCGACCCGCGGGACAGCGCAACTAATGAAAAACTGTTTTTT
TRBV5-4,TRBJ2-5,many,TRBD1,CASSLGGQGRRETQYF,TGTGCCAGCAGCTTGGGGGGACAGGGACGAAGAGAGACCCAGTACTTC
TRBV20-1,TRBJ2-7,many,TRBD1,CSADRGYSYEQYF,TGCAGTGCTGACAGGGGTTACTCCTACGAGCAGTACTTC
TRBV12-3/TRBV12-4,TRBJ2-1,many,NA,CASSHLVGEQFF,TGTGCCAGCAGCCACCTTGTGGGTGAGCAGTTCTTC
TRBV6-4,TRBJ2-3,many,NA,CASSEADTDTDTQYF,TGTGCCAGCAGTGAGGCTGATACTGACACAGATACGCAGTATTTT
TRBV20-1,TRBJ2-3,medium-sized,NA,CSARGLLDTDTQYF,TGCAGTGCTAGAGGTTTACTAGACACAGATACGCAGTATTTT
TRBV20-1,TRBJ1-2,many,NA,CSARPENYGYTF,TGCAGTGCTAGGCCGGAAAACTATGGCTACACCTTC
TRBV7-6,TRBJ2-1,many,NA,CASSLARDFNEQFF,TGTGCCAGCAGCTTAGCCCGGGACTTCAATGAGCAGTTCTTC
TRBV2,TRBJ2-7,many,NA,CASSERPSAQSYEQYF,TGTGCCAGCAGTGAACGCCCCAGCGCACAATCCTACGAGCAGTACTTC
TRBV25-1,TRBJ2-3,many,NA,CASSDSPRTSTDTQYF,TGTGCCAGCAGTGATTCTCCCAGAACTAGCACAGATACGCAGTATTTT
TRBV20-1,TRBJ1-2,NA,NA,CRAPLVAGMGSNYGYTF,TGCAGAGCCCCTCTAGTGGCAGGGATGGGATCTAACTATGGCTACACCTTC
TRBV27,TRBJ2-7,few,TRBD1,CASSPATGEHEQYF,TGTGCCAGCAGTCCTGCGACAGGGGAGCACGAGCAGTACTTC
TRBV12-3/TRBV12-4,TRBJ1-1,many,NA,CASTFPGPKNTEAFF,TGTGCCAGTACCTTCCCCGGACCCAAGAACACTGAAGCTTTCTTT
TRBV20-1,TRBJ2-3,many,TRBD2,CSARDPGLVRTDTQYF,TGCAGTGCTAGAGATCCGGGACTAGTGCGCACAGATACGCAGTATTTT
TRBV5-6,TRBJ1-1,many,NA,CASSLTRNTEAFF,TGTGCCAGCAGCTTGACGAGGAACACTGAAGCTTTCTTT
TRBV27,TRBJ1-2,many,NA,CASSPTATYGYTF,TGTGCCAGCAGTCCTACTGCAACCTATGGCTACACCTTC
TRBV18,TRBJ2-1,many,NA,CASSLDEQFF,TGTGCCAGCTCCCTCGATGAGCAGTTCTTC
TRBV20-1,TRBJ1-1,many,NA,CSARESTVSTEAFF,TGCAGTGCTAGAGAATCGACAGTTTCCACTGAAGCTTTCTTT
TRBV20-1,TRBJ1-6,many,NA,CSARSGVGSPLHF,TGCAGTGCCCGGTCAGGGGTCGGTTCACCCCTCCACTTT
TRBV30,TRBJ1-1,NA,NA,CAWGGVMNTEAFF,TGTGCCTGGGGAGGGGTAATGAACACTGAAGCTTTCTTT
TRBV6-5,TRBJ2-3,many,NA,CASSWTDTDTQYF,TGTGCCAGCAGTTGGACCGACACAGATACGCAGTATTTT
TRBV27,TRBJ1-4,many,NA,CASRRGLRPDEKLFF,TGTGCCAGCCGACGAGGGCTCCGTCCGGATGAAAAACTGTTTTTT
TRBV19,TRBJ2-1,many,NA,CASSNRNEQFF,TGTGCCAGTAGTAACAGAAATGAGCAGTTCTTC
TRBV20-1,TRBJ2-7,many,NA,CSARHRDRVYEQYF,TGCAGTGCTAGACACCGGGACCGAGTCTACGAGCAGTACTTC